The 32 T cell receptor beta chains below were found in one sample sequenced in a study of cytomegalovirus exposure and HLA in healthy donors (TCRdb year 2017). The method was the immunoSEQ multiplex PCR assay. A mixture of 60 forward primers for TCR Vbeta segments and 13 reverse primers for TCR Jbeta segments was used in the multiplex PCR. TCRdb stores this immuneACCESS table with in-frame sequences only. Part of the clones is absent; in the studies checked, under half of the shortfall reflects unresolved V genes, and no reason is known for the rest. The sample table lists some 150,000 clones, 75% to 90% of them with a count of one. Under 2% of the sample comes from the top ten. The sample was PBMCs. These TCRs come from a woman younger than 35 in good health and CMV-seronegative.

The genes are TRBV6-1 and TRBJ2-7, with 9 bases lining up with TRBD1. The CDR3 length is 14 residues. Germline loops: CDR1 MNHNS, CDR2 SASEGT. The V and J ends lost 10 bases and 2 bases, in that order; junction bases with no gene match: 9. CDR3 sequence reads: CATRPRQGAYEQYF. Written as DNA, the CDR3 is TGTGCCACCCGACCGAGACAGGGGGCCTACGAGCAGTACTTC.

The chain couples TRBV6-5 to TRBJ2-5; TRBD2 matches at 9 bases. Germline values: CDR1 MNHEY, CDR2 SVGAGI. This CDR3 has 15 residues. V shed 6 bases and J 2 bases; nucleotides not matched to a gene: 7. The CDR3 is CASRSGGRLQETQYF. CDR3 bases: TGTGCCAGCAGGAGCGGGGGGAGACTGCAAGAGACCCAGTACTTC.

V is TRBV30 and J is TRBJ1-1; 8 positions agree with TRBD1. The germline V gene has CDR1 GTSNPN and CDR2 SVGIG (reference sequence). This CDR3 comprises 17 residues. V lost 5 bases, J lost 4 bases, and 18 bases stayed unmatched. The CDR3 nucleotides read TGTGCCTGGCAGACAGGGGCAATTGCAGGGGCAAGCACTGAAGCTTTCTTT. Translated, it gives CAWQTGAIAGASTEAFF.

This chain joins TRBV30 and TRBJ1-6, with D perhaps TRBD1 (6 bases). This CDR3 is 14 amino acids long. V was clipped by 1 base and J by 7 bases, with 11 bases between them. Germline lookup yields CDR1 GTSNPN and CDR2 SVGIG (reference sequence). Here the CDR3 reads CAWSAGTNNSPLHF. The CDR3 DNA is TGTGCCTGGAGTGCGGGGACAAACAATTCACCCCTCCACTTT.

J is TRBJ1-2 and V is TRBV29-1; 8 bases match TRBD1. The CDR3 is 13 amino acids. Losses at the gene ends were 4 bases for V and 5 bases for J; bases not matched to a gene: 6. Germline CDR1 reads SQVTM; CDR2 reads ANQGSEA. The CDR3 region has the DNA TGCAGCGTTGCGGCAGGGGGCGAATATGGCTACACCTTC. Translating gives CSVAAGGEYGYTF. Full variable domain (remainder filled in from reference TRBV29-1 and TRBJ1-2): SAVISQKPSRDICQRGTSLTIQCQVDSQVTMMFWYRQQPGQSLTLIATANQGSEATYESGFVIDKFPISRPNLTFSTLTVSNMSPEDSSIYLCSVAAGGEYGYTFGSGTRLTVV.

The rearrangement links TRBV11-3 to TRBJ2-5; D perhaps matches TRBD2 (6 bases). With 7 bases removed from V and 5 bases from J, the gap between germline ends came to 11 bases. CDR3 length equals 12 residues. Germline-derived CDR1 and CDR2 are SGHNT and YENEEA. CDR3 in DNA: TGTGCCAGCACCAAGGGGAGGGAGACCCAGTACTTC. Its translation is CASTKGRETQYF.

The CDR3: CSAERAYEQYF. The CDR3 DNA reads TGCAGTGCTGAGCGGGCCTACGAGCAGTACTTC. This rearrangement joins TRBV20-1 to TRBJ2-7; D may be TRBD2 (6 bases). The CDR3 has 11 amino acids. The germline V and J ends were trimmed by 5 bases and 2 bases, with 7 bases remaining between them. From germline, CDR1 is DFQATT and CDR2 SNEGSKA (reference sequence).

This clone occurred once. The CDR3: CASSYVVQGKRGPQHF. As DNA, the CDR3 is TGTGCCAGCAGTTACGTCGTACAGGGGAAGAGGGGGCCCCAGCATTTT. V gene TRBV6-6 combines with J gene TRBJ1-5, with 7 bases that match TRBD1. V lost 2 bases to trimming and J lost 9 bases; unmatched junction nucleotides: 13. The CDR3 sequence is 16 residues long. Germline V lookup: CDR1 MNHNY, CDR2 SVGAGI (reference sequence).

This chain connects TRBV28 to TRBJ1-3; 7 bases map to TRBD1. Germline loops: CDR1 MDHEN, CDR2 SYDVKM. The ends lost 6 bases at V and 2 bases at J; junction bases unmatched: 4. The CDR3 runs 14 residues. The CDR3 DNA reads as TGTGCCAGCAGCCTGACAGGGACTGGAAACACCATATATTTT. Its translation: CASSLTGTGNTIYF.

The V gene is TRBV4-2, the J gene TRBJ1-1; 7 bases match TRBD1. The CDR3 is 15 amino acids. Germline CDR1 LGHNA, CDR2 YNFKEQ. Losses at the gene ends were 5 bases for V and 3 bases for J; bases not matched to a gene: 9. This CDR3 reads CASSGSRGHDTEAFF. CDR3 sequence (DNA): TGTGCCAGCAGCGGTTCTAGGGGGCACGACACTGAAGCTTTCTTT.

The chain employs TRBV5-4 and TRBJ1-2; 10 bases are a match to TRBD1. This CDR3 is built from 15 residues. V shed 2 bases and J 6 bases; nucleotides not matched to a gene: 7. Germline V gene lookup returns CDR1 SGHNT and CDR2 YYREEE (reference sequence). In DNA form, the CDR3 reads TGTGCCAGCAGCTTCCGGACAGGGGGTAGACATGGCTACACCTTC. It is translated as CASSFRTGGRHGYTF.

The CDR3 nucleotides are TGTGCCAGTAGTATTCGAGCTAACTATGGCTACACCTTC. Its translation: CASSIRANYGYTF. The chain combines TRBV19 with TRBJ1-2; D not resolved. The length of the CDR3 is 13 residues. Per germline, CDR1 LNHDA and CDR2 SQIVND (reference sequence). The germline V and J ends were trimmed by 3 bases and 0 bases, with 5 bases remaining between them. The full variable domain, its missing parts supplied by reference TRBV19 and TRBJ1-2, is DGGITQSPKYLFRKEGQNVTLSCEQNLNHDAMYWYRQDPGQGLRLIYYSQIVNDFQKGDIAEGYSVSREKKESFPLTVTSAQKNPTAFYLCASSIRANYGYTFGSGTRLTVV.

This chain uses TRBV27 with TRBJ1-4; D unclear. The CDR3 length is 15 residues. Trimming shortened V by 3 bases and J by 4 bases, and 12 bases separated the two germline ends. Germline CDR1 MNHEY, CDR2 SMNVEV (reference sequence). DNA for the CDR3: TGTGCCAGCAGTTTGGGCGGGTCCGATAATGAAAAACTGTTTTTT. Amino acid sequence: CASSLGGSDNEKLFF.

The V and J genes are TRBV30 and TRBJ1-1; TRBD1 matches at 9 bases. Germline assignment: CDR1 GTSNPN and CDR2 SVGIG (reference sequence). The junction had 5 bases not matched to a gene; V was cut back by 2 bases and J by 7 bases. This CDR3 has 13 amino acids. CDR3 amino acids: CAWSPTGGYEAFF. CDR3 nucleotide sequence: TGTGCCTGGAGTCCGACAGGGGGGTATGAAGCTTTCTTT.

This clone came up a few times. The V call is TRBV6-5, the J call TRBJ1-1, with 7 nucleotides matching TRBD1. The CDR3 totals 13 residues. The germline V gene has CDR1 MNHEY and CDR2 SVGAGI. The V gene end was trimmed by 5 bases and the J gene end by 3 bases; junction bases not matched to a gene: 3. The CDR3 region has the DNA TGTGCCAGCAGTGAACAGGGGCACACTGAAGCTTTCTTT. Translating gives CASSEQGHTEAFF.

The chain carries TRBV6-1 and TRBJ1-2, with 7 bases aligning to TRBD1. V lost 5 bases and J lost 0; bases outside the gene matches: 6. Germline V gene data show CDR1 as MNHNS and CDR2 as SASEGT. This CDR3 contains 15 residues. CDR3: CASSISGTANYGYTF. The CDR3 DNA follows: TGTGCCAGCAGTATCTCCGGGACAGCTAACTATGGCTACACCTTC.

The chain is built from TRBV10-3 and TRBJ1-3; a weak D match, TRBD1 (5 bases). CDR3 length: 14 amino acids. Germline V CDR1 and CDR2: ENHRY, SYGVKD. V was trimmed by 10 bases and J by 4 bases, leaving 17 bases between them. CDR3 nucleotides: TGTGCCACATCAAAGGACATGGGGGGAAACACCATATATTTT. Amino acids: CATSKDMGGNTIYF.

V and J are TRBV28 and TRBJ2-5, with D perhaps TRBD2 (5 bases). CDR1 is MDHEN, CDR2 SYDVKM, per germline. The CDR3 is 15 amino acids. Trimming took 2 bases from V and 9 from J, leaving 19 bases between them. The CDR3 spells CASSLPSDGMAAQYF. The CDR3 coding sequence is TGTGCCAGCAGTTTACCTTCGGACGGGATGGCGGCCCAGTACTTC.

The chain employs TRBV19 and TRBJ1-1; no definite D call. V was pared by 6 bases and J by 1 base, with 15 bases between. The germline gives CDR1 LNHDA, CDR2 SQIVND (reference sequence). The CDR3 has 15 amino acids. CDR3 protein: CASSTSRRANTEAFF. In nucleotides, the CDR3 is TGTGCCAGTAGCACCTCCCGTAGAGCGAACACTGAAGCTTTCTTT. Full variable domain (rest looked up from reference TRBV19 and TRBJ1-1): DGGITQSPKYLFRKEGQNVTLSCEQNLNHDAMYWYRQDPGQGLRLIYYSQIVNDFQKGDIAEGYSVSREKKESFPLTVTSAQKNPTAFYLCASSTSRRANTEAFFGQGTRLTVV.

V gene TRBV30 combines with J gene TRBJ2-1; 9 positions agree with TRBD2. V was pared by 0 bases and J by 7 bases, with 7 bases of the junction left unmatched. CDR1 is GTSNPN, CDR2 SVGIG, per germline (reference sequence). The length of the CDR3 is 15 residues. Here the CDR3 reads CAWSVLRGGLNEQFF. The CDR3 DNA follows: TGTGCCTGGAGTGTACTGCGGGGGGGCTTGAATGAGCAGTTCTTC.

The rearrangement uses TRBV2 and TRBJ2-3, with D perhaps TRBD1 (6 bases). The length of the CDR3 is 14 residues. The germline gives CDR1 SNHLY, CDR2 FYNNEI. V lost 6 bases and J 7 bases, leaving 17 bases between the germline ends. The CDR3 sequence is CASSAGQTIHTQYF. CDR3 nucleotide sequence: TGTGCCAGCAGCGCCGGACAGACCATCCATACGCAGTATTTT.

This rearrangement joins TRBV11-2 to TRBJ2-2, with TRBD2 identical over 11 bases. The length of the CDR3 is 16 residues. Germline lookup yields CDR1 SGHAT and CDR2 FQNNGV. Trimming took 5 bases from V and 5 from J; bases not matched to a gene: 7. CDR3 region: CASSAHSSGGTGELFF. For the CDR3, the DNA is TGTGCCAGCAGCGCCCACTCTAGCGGGGGGACCGGGGAGCTGTTTTTT.

The V and J genes are TRBV10-3 and TRBJ2-2; 7 bases align to TRBD1. Trimming took 11 bases from V and 4 from J; bases not matched to a gene: 10. From germline, CDR1 is ENHRY and CDR2 SYGVKD. This CDR3 comprises 14 residues. For the CDR3, the DNA is TGTGCCGTCCAAGGGACAGTTTTCACCGGGGAGCTGTTTTTT. Its translation is CAVQGTVFTGELFF.

The J gene is TRBJ1-1, the V gene TRBV6-5; 9 bases are shared with TRBD1. Per germline, CDR1 MNHEY and CDR2 SVGAGI. This CDR3 region has 14 residues. With 3 bases clipped from V and 4 bases from J, the junction kept 3 bases outside the gene matches. CDR3 nucleotides: TGTGCCAGCAGTTATACAGGGGGCCTCACTGAAGCTTTCTTT. Translation gives CASSYTGGLTEAFF.

V usage is TRBV9 and J usage is TRBJ1-2; no clear D. The CDR3 length is 14 residues. Germline CDR1 and CDR2: SGDLS and YYNGEE. Trimming removed 0 bases from V and 4 bases from J, with 10 bases in between. The CDR3 bases are TGTGCCAGCAGCGTAGAACCGACAACCTATGGCTACACCTTC. Translation gives CASSVEPTTYGYTF.

The gene calls are TRBV19 and TRBJ1-6; 7 bases line up with TRBD1. J lost 10 bases, V lost 7 bases, and 10 bases had no gene match. The length of the CDR3 is 14 residues. Germline lookup yields CDR1 LNHDA and CDR2 SQIVND (reference sequence). The CDR3 DNA follows: TGTGCCAGTACCTCGACAGGGTACGACTCACCCCTCCACTTT. It specifies CASTSTGYDSPLHF.

The gene calls are TRBV19 and TRBJ1-4; 10 bases fit TRBD1. Germline V gene sequence: CDR1 LNHDA, CDR2 SQIVND (reference sequence). J was trimmed by 8 bases and V by 5 bases; bases with no gene match: 14. The CDR3 contains 17 residues. The CDR3 sequence: CASSDVDRGPFWEKLFF. The CDR3 DNA follows: TGTGCCAGTAGTGACGTAGACAGGGGGCCGTTTTGGGAAAAACTGTTTTTT.

This rearrangement joins TRBV28 to TRBJ2-4, with no clear D. The ends were cut back, 6 bases at V and 1 base at J, with 16 bases in the middle. CDR3 length: 16 amino acids. The germline gives CDR1 MDHEN, CDR2 SYDVKM. The DNA of the CDR3 is TGTGCCAGCAGCCCGAGAGACCGCAGGGCCAAAAACATTCAGTACTTC. Translated: CASSPRDRRAKNIQYF. The entire variable domain, with the rest obtained from reference TRBV28 and TRBJ2-4, is as follows: DVKVTQSSRYLVKRTGEKVFLECVQDMDHENMFWYRQDPGLGLRLIYFSYDVKMKEKGDIPEGYSVSREKKERFSLILESASTNQTSMYLCASSPRDRRAKNIQYFGAGTRLSVL.

V is TRBV10-3 and J is TRBJ2-1; 12 bases are shared with TRBD1. The CDR3 has 16 amino acids. Trimming removed 7 bases from V and 8 bases from J; junction bases left unmatched: 12. The germline gives CDR1 ENHRY, CDR2 SYGVKD. The CDR3, as DNA: TGTGCCATCACCCGGGGGGGGACAGGGGGCCGCGATGAGCAGTTCTTC. Translated, it gives CAITRGGTGGRDEQFF.

This chain connects TRBV6-1 to TRBJ2-3; possible D gene TRBD2, 5 bases. This CDR3 spans 12 amino acids. Trimming removed 3 bases at V and 4 bases at J, with 5 bases between. Germline V gives CDR1 MNHNS, CDR2 SASEGT. In nucleotides, the CDR3 is TGTGCCAGCAGTGAGCGGGCAGATACGCAGTATTTT. It is translated as CASSERADTQYF.

V usage is TRBV7-8 and J usage is TRBJ2-1; 10 bases match TRBD2. The germline V gene encodes CDR1 SGHVS and CDR2 FQNEAQ. The length of the CDR3 is 15 residues. V shed 2 bases and J 6 bases; nucleotides not matched to a gene: 4. The DNA for the CDR3 is TGTGCCAGCAGCTTATCAGCGGGGGGGGGCAATGAGCAGTTCTTC. Translation gives CASSLSAGGGNEQFF.

The chain combines TRBV15 with TRBJ1-3; 7 positions match TRBD1. Germline CDR1 reads LNHNV; CDR2 reads YYDKDF (reference sequence). There are 16 residues in the CDR3. Losses at the gene ends were 5 bases for V and 0 bases for J; bases not matched to a gene: 7. CDR3 sequence reads: CATSRTGEGSGNTIYF. DNA of the CDR3: TGTGCCACCAGCCGAACAGGGGAAGGCTCTGGAAACACCATATATTTT.